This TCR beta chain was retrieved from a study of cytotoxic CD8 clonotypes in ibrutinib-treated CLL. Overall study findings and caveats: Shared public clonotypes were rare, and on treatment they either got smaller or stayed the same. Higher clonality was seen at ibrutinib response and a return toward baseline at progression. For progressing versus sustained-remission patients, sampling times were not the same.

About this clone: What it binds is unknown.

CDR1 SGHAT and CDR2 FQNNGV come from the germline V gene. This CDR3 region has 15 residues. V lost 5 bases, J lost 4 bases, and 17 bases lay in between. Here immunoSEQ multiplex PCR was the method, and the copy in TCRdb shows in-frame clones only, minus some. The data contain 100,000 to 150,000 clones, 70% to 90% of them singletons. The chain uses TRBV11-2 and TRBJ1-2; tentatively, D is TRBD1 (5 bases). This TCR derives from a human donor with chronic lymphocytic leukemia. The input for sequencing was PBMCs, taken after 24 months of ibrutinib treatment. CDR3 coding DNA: TGTGCCAGCAGCCCCAGGGCAGATCCTCTCTATGGCTACACCTTC. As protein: CASSPRADPLYGYTF.